The entry below describes one T cell receptor beta chain. There is no known antigen for this receptor. Base qualities are not provided; no much larger clone lies one nucleotide away. The data were taken from a study of OX40 agonist ivuxolimab in advanced cancers. A note on the overall study: Ivuxolimab, which targeted the costimulatory receptor OX40 (CD134), was an agonistic, fully human IgG2 monoclonal antibody. Intravenous ivuxolimab was administered to patients every 2 weeks at six dose levels: 0.01, 0.1, 0.3, 1.5, 3 and 10 mg/kg. Patients were allowed to have had prior anti-PD-1, anti-PD-L1 or anti-CTLA-4 therapy, and approximately 37% of the dose-escalation patients had been treated with checkpoint inhibitors. Peripheral TCRbeta sequencing aimed to test whether ivuxolimab altered TCR sequence diversity and caused clonal T-cell expansion. Of the approximately 54 patients in dose escalation, some 19 had hepatocellular carcinoma, around 15 had melanoma, 9 had renal cell carcinoma and 9 had head and neck cancer. The monotherapy dose-escalation portion (N ≈ 50 patients) of the phase I ivuxolimab trial is reported in the paper. A male proportion of around 81% and a mean age of 60 years, ranging from about 20 to 85, were recorded for the dose-escalation cohort. Partial responses were achieved by three dose-escalation patients, of whom one had hepatocellular carcinoma and two had cutaneous melanoma. On the study overall, not on this receptor specifically: After ivuxolimab, CD8+ T cells had more expanded clones than CD4+ T cells on average. In the 0.1-3.0 mg/kg groups, partial responders had among the lowest normalized peripheral clonal expansion, particularly in CD8+ T cells. At doses of 0.1 to 3.0 mg/kg, clonal expansion of both CD4+ and CD8+ T cells in blood was seen between baseline and week 6. Low levels of normalized T-cell clonal expansion were also shown by some nonresponding patients. The antigen specificity of the peripheral T cells that underwent clonal expansion was not determined.

Genomic DNA was isolated from the sorted cells so that the TCRbeta CDR3 region could be sequenced. The immunoSEQ Assay was used for sequencing of TCRbeta CDR3 regions. Imported from immuneACCESS, the table was reduced by TCRdb to in-frame sequences with V and J called. These copies leave out some clones; in studies compared against another copy, an unresolved V gene accounts for under half, and the cause of the remainder is not known. Recorded for this sample are about 69,000 clones; around 83% of them occurred a single time. 2% to 2.5% of the sample is in the top ten clones. Patients with autoimmune disease history or receiving systemic immunosuppression were excluded from the trial. Peripheral blood for TCR sequencing was drawn from every dose cohort at baseline, at cycle 4 day 1 and at cycle 7 day 1. The samples were taken from a phase I, first-in-human, multicenter, open-label dose-escalation trial of ivuxolimab. Adults with locally advanced or metastatic melanoma, renal cell, hepatocellular, or head and neck squamous cell carcinoma were enrolled in the trial. Before TCR sequencing, CD4+ T cells and CD8+ T cells from peripheral blood were sorted into separate populations.

Sequences LNHDA (CDR1) and SQIVND (CDR2) are obtained from the germline V gene (reference sequence). V loses 5 bases, J loses 7 bases, and the germline ends lie 14 bases apart. The cysteine opens and the phenylalanine closes a CDR3 of 13 amino acids. CDR3 DNA is the only sequence kept; it has 39 bases, read in frame from the first base. The sequence came from an adult with an advanced solid tumor such as melanoma, head and neck, liver or kidney cancer. The chain joins TRBV19 to TRBJ1-2; TRBD1 is a possible D gene, resting on 6 matching bases. Specimen: CD4+ or CD8+ T cells sorted from blood, collected in a trial of the OX40 agonist ivuxolimab. The DNA reads as follows: TGTGCCAGTAGTGCCTACAGGGACGGTGGCTACACCTTC. It translates to CASSAYRDGGYTF.